A single sample gave rise to the 30 T cell receptor beta chains below, sequenced in a study of T cell clonality in common variable immunodeficiency (dated by TCRdb to 2015 to 2017). Library preparation employed the immunoSEQ multiplex PCR assay. The clones in this table, taken by TCRdb from immuneACCESS, are in-frame only. Not every clone is retained; where verified, under half of the shortfall comes from an unresolved V gene, and the cause of the rest is unknown. This sample holds about 26,000 clones in total, without any singletons. Approximately 24% of the sample goes to the ten largest clones. Results the study describes overall, beyond this receptor: CVID TCRbeta sequences were reported to have fewer deletions and N-nucleotide insertions and to lack highly modified clones with 13 or more V deletions.

Their antigens remain unidentified. Sequencing was done on a sample of peripheral blood mononuclear cells. These receptors were taken from a human donor with common variable immunodeficiency.

This clone came up many times. Sequence at one end of the junction differs from germline and may be a read error. The read stops 3 residues short of the end of the CDR3; the missing end is completed from the germline J gene. The gene calls are TRBV4-2 and TRBJ2-7; 7 bases map to TRBD1. CDR3 length: 15 residues. Germline lookup yields CDR1 LGHNA and CDR2 YNFKEQ. The CDR3 reads CASSQDGQAGYEQYF. The part of the CDR3 DNA that was read is TGCGCCAGCAGCCAAGATGGACAGGCCGGATACGAG.

CDR3 DNA, as far as it was read: TGTGCCAGCAGGCAATCGACAGGGTTAGGAGGA. As protein: CASRQSTGLGG. The full CDR3 sequence reads CASRQSTGLGGYTF. V usage is TRBV7-9 and J usage is TRBJ1-2, with 7 bases matching TRBD1. The CDR3 end lies 3 residues beyond the end of the read and is filled in from the germline J gene. The CDR3 has 14 amino acids. CDR1 and CDR2 from the germline V gene are SEHNR and FQNEAQ (reference sequence).

This clone came up many times. The read terminates 3 residues before the CDR3 end, so the remaining end is supplied by the germline J gene. The chain recombines TRBV5-4 with TRBJ1-4; no clear D. CDR1 is SGHNT, CDR2 YYREEE, per germline (reference sequence). The CDR3 length is 14 residues. Trimming removed 1 base from V and 4 bases from J, with 8 bases in between. The sequenced part of the CDR3 DNA is TGTGCCAGCAGCTTGAACGCCTATAATGAAAAA. Encoded protein: CASSLNAYNEK. The whole CDR3 sequence reads CASSLNAYNEKLFF.

This clone was seen repeatedly, ten times or more. The missing CDR3 end, 3 residues past where the read stops, is filled in from the germline J gene. The chain carries TRBV20-1 and TRBJ2-1, with D possibly matching TRBD1 (5 bases). The V gene lost 1 base and the J gene lost 0 bases, with 13 bases spanning the gap. CDR1 and CDR2 from the germline V gene are DFQATT and SNEGSKA (reference sequence). This CDR3 has 16 amino acids. The part of the CDR3 DNA that was read is TGCAGTGCTAGAGCCGTGAGACAGAGCTCCTACAATGAG. Amino acids: CSARAVRQSSYNE. The entire CDR3 reads CSARAVRQSSYNEQFF.

As for this clone: The read stops 3 residues short of the end of the CDR3; the missing end is completed from the germline J gene. The chain joins TRBV20-1 to TRBJ1-6; 9 bases align to TRBD1. V lost 2 bases, J lost 0 bases, and 5 bases stayed unmatched. The CDR3 has 17 residues. The V gene's germline CDR1 is DFQATT and CDR2 SNEGSKA (reference sequence). The CDR3 spells CSARNRGPGSYNSPLHF. Partial CDR3 DNA: TGCAGTGCTAGAAACAGGGGGCCGGGCTCCTATAATTCACCC.

Ten or more counts support this clone. The read terminates 3 residues before the CDR3 end, so the remaining end is supplied by the germline J gene. V is TRBV20-1 and J is TRBJ1-5; weak D call: TRBD1 (5 bases). The CDR3 sequence is 13 residues long. Germline V CDR1 and CDR2: DFQATT, SNEGSKA (reference sequence). Trimming stripped 6 bases from V and 0 bases from J, with 9 bases between. CDR3 loop: CSAVTDSNQPQHF. Partial CDR3 DNA: TGCAGTGCCGTGACAGATAGCAATCAGCCC.

A remark on this clone: Coverage ceases 3 residues before the CDR3 finishes, and the germline J gene fills in the end. At the DNA level, this CDR3 is encoded by other sequences in the same sample as well. The V call is TRBV18, the J call TRBJ1-5, with D tentatively TRBD1 (5 bases). CDR1 is KGHSH, CDR2 LQKENI, per germline. Trimming removed 3 bases at V and 7 bases at J, with 16 bases between. This CDR3 region has 15 residues. The sequenced part of the CDR3 DNA is TGTGCCAGCTCACCCCCGGGACTACGGGGGCAGCCC. It codes for CASSPPGLRGQP. The CDR3 as a whole reads CASSPPGLRGQPQHF. Together with reference TRBV18 and TRBJ1-5, the CDR3 gives the full variable domain: NAGVMQNPRHLVRRRGQEARLRCSPMKGHSHVYWYRQLPEEGLKFMVYLQKENIIDESGMPKERFSAEFPKEGPSILRIQQVVRGDSAAYFCASSPPGLRGQPQHFGDGTRLSIL.

Comment on this clone: The read halts 3 residues ahead of the CDR3 end, with the missing end drawn from the germline J gene. The chain uses TRBV11-2 and TRBJ2-5; 11 positions match TRBD1. J was trimmed by 4 bases and V by 5 bases; bases with no gene match: 3. Germline V gene lookup returns CDR1 SGHAT and CDR2 FQNNGV. There are 14 residues in the CDR3. The chain's CDR3 is CASSPGTGGETQYF. The sequenced part of the CDR3 DNA is TGTGCCAGCAGCCCAGGGACAGGGGGAGAGACC.

This clone has just a few counts. The read terminates 3 residues ahead of where the CDR3 ends, so the germline J gene completes it. The same CDR3 arises from other DNA sequences in this sample as well. This rearrangement joins TRBV7-6 to TRBJ2-7, with 13 nucleotides matching TRBD2. Looked up from germline, CDR1 is SGHVS and CDR2 is FNYEAQ. The length of the CDR3 is 16 residues. J lost 4 bases, V lost 4 bases, and 7 bases had no gene match. CDR3 loop: CASSSAPGLAGYEQYF. The sequenced part of the CDR3 DNA is TGTGCCAGCAGCTCCGCACCGGGACTAGCGGGGTACGAG.

There are many counts of this clone. The read finishes 3 residues shy of the CDR3 end, and the germline J gene is used to complete it. This chain connects TRBV23-1 to TRBJ2-1; 7 nucleotides match TRBD1. TRBV23-1 is reported as an ORF; its role is uncertain. V was clipped by 6 bases and J by 3 bases; unmatched bases: 2. The CDR3 covers 13 residues. CDR3 DNA, as far as it was read: TGCGCCAGCAGCCACAGGGGCTACAATGAG. It codes for CASSHRGYNE. The whole CDR3 reads CASSHRGYNEQFF.

This clone was recorded many times. The read ends 3 residues shy of where the CDR3 ends; the end is completed using the germline J gene. The chain links TRBV7-3 to TRBJ2-7, with D possibly being TRBD1 (5 bases). The V end was cut by 6 bases, the J end by 3 bases, with 12 bases between. Germline values: CDR1 SGHTA, CDR2 FQGTGA. This CDR3 is built from 13 residues. CDR3 loop: CASSKGIGYEQYF. The covered CDR3 bases are TGTGCCAGCAGTAAGGGGATCGGCTACGAG.

This clone was seen ten or more times. The read gets to within 3 residues of the CDR3 end, and the germline J gene fills in the rest. The chain uses TRBV7-7 and TRBJ2-2, with 7 bases that match TRBD2. Germline values: CDR1 SSHAT, CDR2 FNYEAQ (reference sequence). The CDR3 runs to 18 residues. V lost 5 bases, J lost 0 bases, and 12 bases stayed unmatched. The CDR3 bases that were read are TGTGCCAGCAGCCAAGCCGGGACTACGGCTTCGAACACCGGGGAG. Its translation is CASSQAGTTASNTGE. The full CDR3 protein is CASSQAGTTASNTGELFF.

This clone was recorded many times. The CDR3 goes on 3 residues after the read ends, and that part is filled in from the germline J gene. This chain links TRBV20-1 with TRBJ2-4; 7 nucleotides align to TRBD2. Germline lookup yields CDR1 DFQATT and CDR2 SNEGSKA (reference sequence). CDR3 length equals 15 residues. The trim removed 3 bases at V and 4 bases at J, leaving 9 bases unmatched. The part of the CDR3 DNA that was read is TGCAGTGCTAGCCCGGGACTAAAACATAAAAACATT. It encodes CSASPGLKHKNI. The complete CDR3 protein is CSASPGLKHKNIQYF.

This clone has only a few counts. Sequencing ends 3 residues short of the CDR3 end; the germline J gene provides the rest. The gene calls are TRBV2 and TRBJ2-1; 10 bases fit TRBD1. Germline lookup yields CDR1 SNHLY and CDR2 FYNNEI. CDR3 length: 15 amino acids. The trim removed 4 bases at V and 9 bases at J, leaving 9 bases unmatched. The sequenced CDR3 bases are TGTGCCAGCAGTGTTGGGACAGGGGCTGTCAGTGAG. It codes for CASSVGTGAVSE. The CDR3 reads in full as CASSVGTGAVSEQFF. The full variable domain, completed using reference TRBV2 and TRBJ2-1, is EPEVTQTPSHQVTQMGQEVILRCVPISNHLYFYWYRQILGQKVEFLVSFYNNEISEKSEIFDDQFSVERPDGSNFTLKIRSTKLEDSAMYFCASSVGTGAVSEQFFGPGTRLTVL.

This clone showed up many times. The observed sequence ends 3 residues before the CDR3 terminus, with the missing tail filled in from the germline J gene. V is TRBV18 and J is TRBJ2-3; 7 bases are a match to TRBD1. Germline V lookup: CDR1 KGHSH, CDR2 LQKENI. Trimming took 3 bases from V and 6 from J; bases not matched to a gene: 6. This CDR3 is built from 14 residues. The CDR3 is CASSPGTDKDTQYF. The sequenced CDR3 bases are TGTGCCAGCTCACCGGGGACAGATAAGGATACG.

This clone was recorded a few times. CDR3 in amino acids: CASSSNRVSTDTQYF. CDR3 DNA, as far as it was read: TGTGCCAGCAGCTCAAACAGGGTGAGCACAGATACG. The chain carries TRBV7-2 and TRBJ2-3, with a possible D match to TRBD1 (6 bases). The read ends 3 residues shy of where the CDR3 ends; the end is completed using the germline J gene. CDR3 length: 15 amino acids. Trimming took off 4 bases at V and 0 bases at J, with 11 bases between the two ends. Germline V gene data show CDR1 as SGHTA and CDR2 as FQGNSA.

With respect to this clone: The CDR3 goes on 3 residues after the read ends, and that part is filled in from the germline J gene. The genes are TRBV7-8 and TRBJ1-5; 8 bases line up with TRBD1. This CDR3 has 17 residues. Germline CDR1 is SGHVS and CDR2 is FQNEAQ. V gave up 0 bases and J gave up 4 bases; unmatched junction bases: 8. The CDR3 bases that were read are TGTGCCAGCAGCTTAGCGCCGAGACAGGGGCAAAATCAGCCC. Its translation is CASSLAPRQGQNQP. The whole CDR3 reads CASSLAPRQGQNQPQHF.

Turning to this clone: The CDR3 end is not reached by the read, which stops 3 residues before it; the germline J gene fills it in. At the DNA level, this CDR3 is encoded by other sequences in the same sample as well. V and J are TRBV7-9 and TRBJ2-7; the D is unclear. Trimming stripped 5 bases from V and 2 bases from J, with 16 bases between. There are 15 residues in the CDR3. Germline CDR1 is SEHNR and CDR2 is FQNEAQ (reference sequence). CDR3 amino acids: CASSQGSDVTYEQYF. The CDR3 bases that were read are TGTGCCAGCAGCCAAGGGTCGGATGTTACCTACGAG.

This clone was recorded at least ten times. The read comes to an end 3 residues before the CDR3 does, leaving the germline J gene to fill in the end. The rearrangement links TRBV7-8 to TRBJ2-3; 8 positions match TRBD1. The CDR3 is made up of 14 amino acids. Germline V gene data show CDR1 as SGHVS and CDR2 as FQNEAQ. After removal of 7 bases from V and 3 bases from J, the junction contained 6 bases not matched to a gene. The CDR3 spells CASIQGARTDTQYF. The CDR3 DNA, read in part, is TGTGCCAGCATTCAGGGGGCGCGGACAGATACG.

This clone was seen only a few times. The CDR3 end lies 3 residues beyond the end of the read and is filled in from the germline J gene. V gene TRBV19 combines with J gene TRBJ1-2; a weak D match, TRBD1 (5 bases). Germline V gives CDR1 LNHDA, CDR2 SQIVND (reference sequence). This CDR3 comprises 13 residues. CDR3 sequence: CASSPTAPPGYTF. CDR3 bases read: TGTGCCAGTAGCCCGACAGCCCCGCCCGGC.

This clone has a count of ten or more. The read is 3 residues too short to cover the CDR3 end, so that end is filled in from the germline J gene. The rearrangement uses TRBV9 and TRBJ2-3; 8 bases are a match to TRBD1. V was pared by 0 bases and J by 4 bases, with 7 bases of the junction left unmatched. The CDR3 length is 16 residues. Germline CDR1 SGDLS, CDR2 YYNGEE. Incomplete CDR3 DNA: TGTGCCAGCAGCGTAGAGTTTTCAGGGGGCGCAGATACG. It translates to CASSVEFSGGADT. The full CDR3 reads CASSVEFSGGADTQYF.

This clone was detected ten times or more. The DNA ends 3 residues before the CDR3 does, and the rest of the CDR3 is filled in from the germline J gene. The genes are TRBV19 and TRBJ1-1; possibly TRBD1 for D (5 bases). Trimming cost V 3 bases and J 3 bases, with 11 bases left between them. The length of the CDR3 is 14 residues. CDR1 and CDR2 from the germline V gene are LNHDA and SQIVND (reference sequence). Incomplete CDR3 DNA: TGTGCCAGTAGTATCCTTTCCAGGGACACTGAA. Its translation: CASSILSRDTE. The full CDR3 sequence reads CASSILSRDTEAFF. Full variable domain (remainder filled in from reference TRBV19 and TRBJ1-1): DGGITQSPKYLFRKEGQNVTLSCEQNLNHDAMYWYRQDPGQGLRLIYYSQIVNDFQKGDIAEGYSVSREKKESFPLTVTSAQKNPTAFYLCASSILSRDTEAFFGQGTRLTVV.

There are a few counts of this clone. The missing CDR3 end, 3 residues past where the read stops, is filled in from the germline J gene. This chain links TRBV7-3 with TRBJ2-3; D is unresolved. This CDR3 comprises 14 residues. V was shortened by 4 bases and J by 4 bases, with 12 bases between the two germline ends. The V gene's germline CDR1 is SGHTA and CDR2 FQGTGA. The CDR3 bases that were read are TGTGCCAGCAGCTCCAGTCCCTTTCCAGATACG. This gives the protein CASSSSPFPDT. The whole CDR3 is CASSSSPFPDTQYF.

The sample holds a few counts of this clone. From the germline J gene comes the end of the CDR3, since the read stops 3 residues before it. V usage is TRBV5-1 and J usage is TRBJ1-3; TRBD1 agrees at 9 bases. The V gene's germline CDR1 is SGHRS and CDR2 YFSETQ. The CDR3 extends over 17 amino acids. Trimming at V came to 4 bases and at J to 2 bases, leaving 10 bases not matched to a gene. Incomplete CDR3 DNA: TGCGCCAGCAGCCTTACGACAGGGGGTTCAACTGGAAACACC. Protein: CASSLTTGGSTGNT. From start to end, the CDR3 is CASSLTTGGSTGNTIYF.

In its sample, this clone ranks as medium-sized. The sequence runs out 3 residues before the end of the CDR3; the remainder is reconstructed from the germline J gene. The chain employs TRBV7-2 and TRBJ1-6; 9 bases are shared with TRBD1. The CDR3 is made up of 15 amino acids. V trimming: 1 base; J trimming: 9 bases; junction bases outside the gene matches: 4. Germline assignment: CDR1 SGHTA and CDR2 FQGNSA. The CDR3 here is CASSLVGTGTSPLHF. CDR3 bases read: TGTGCCAGCAGCTTAGTTGGGACAGGGACTTCACCC.

This clone was seen at least ten times. Sequencing ends 3 residues short of the CDR3 end; the germline J gene provides the rest. This chain uses TRBV30 with TRBJ1-5, with D hard to call. V was clipped by 0 bases and J by 4 bases, with 7 bases between them. Germline lookup yields CDR1 GTSNPN and CDR2 SVGIG (reference sequence). This CDR3 has 13 residues. The CDR3 DNA, read in part, is TGTGCCTGGAGTGTAGAAGGGAATCAGCCC. It specifies CAWSVEGNQP. The CDR3 as a whole reads CAWSVEGNQPQHF. Combining the CDR3 with reference TRBV30 and TRBJ1-5 gives the whole variable domain SQTIHQWPATLVQPVGSPLSLECTVEGTSNPNLYWYRQAAGRGLQLLFYSVGIGQISSEVPQNLSASRPQDRQFILSSKKLLLSDSGFYLCAWSVEGNQPQHFGDGTRLSIL.

A word on this clone: With the read ending 3 residues before the CDR3 end, the germline J gene is used to fill in that end. The chain has TRBV18 and TRBJ1-5; 7 bases match TRBD1. The CDR3 extends over 18 amino acids. Germline V gives CDR1 KGHSH, CDR2 LQKENI. The ends lost 3 bases at V and 6 bases at J; junction bases unmatched: 17. CDR3: CASSPPILTGRGSQPQHF. The part of the CDR3 DNA that was read is TGTGCCAGCTCACCCCCGATATTGACAGGGAGGGGTAGTCAGCCC.

This clone was detected only a few times. The read terminates 3 residues ahead of where the CDR3 ends, so the germline J gene completes it. The chain combines TRBV20-1 with TRBJ2-1, with 7 bases matching TRBD2. V lost 6 bases and J lost 2; bases outside the gene matches: 7. The CDR3 totals 14 residues. Germline V CDR1 and CDR2: DFQATT, SNEGSKA (reference sequence). The part of the CDR3 DNA that was read is TGCAGTGCACAAAGCGGGGTTACCTACAATGAG. Protein sequence: CSAQSGVTYNE. The full CDR3 protein is CSAQSGVTYNEQFF.

As to this clone: Coverage ceases 3 residues before the CDR3 finishes, and the germline J gene fills in the end. This chain links TRBV6-4 with TRBJ1-6; TRBD1 aligns across 9 bases. Per germline, CDR1 MRHNA and CDR2 SNTAGT. The CDR3 has 14 residues. Trimming removed 2 bases from V and 9 bases from J; junction bases left unmatched: 2. CDR3 in amino acids: CASSDQDRGSPLHF. CDR3 DNA (partial): TGTGCCAGCAGTGACCAGGACAGGGGTTCACCC.

This clone was seen ten or more times. The CDR3 goes on 3 residues after the read ends, and that part is filled in from the germline J gene. This chain connects TRBV7-9 to TRBJ2-1; 10 bases map to TRBD1. Trimming cost V 4 bases and J 9 bases; bases outside gene matches: 6. CDR1 is SEHNR and CDR2 is FQNEAQ in the germline V gene (reference sequence). CDR3 length: 14 amino acids. The CDR3 loop reads CASSSQRTGGEQFF. CDR3 DNA, as far as it was read: TGTGCCAGCAGCTCACAAAGGACAGGGGGTGAG.